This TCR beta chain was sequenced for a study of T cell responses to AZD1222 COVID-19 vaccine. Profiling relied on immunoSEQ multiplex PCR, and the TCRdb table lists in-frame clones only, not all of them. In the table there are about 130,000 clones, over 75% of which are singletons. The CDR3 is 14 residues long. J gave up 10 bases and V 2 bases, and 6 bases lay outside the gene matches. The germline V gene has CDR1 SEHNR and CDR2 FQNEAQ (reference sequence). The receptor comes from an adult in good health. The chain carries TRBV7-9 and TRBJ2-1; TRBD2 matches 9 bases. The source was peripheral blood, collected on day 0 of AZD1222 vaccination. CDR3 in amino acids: CASSLMAGGTEQFF. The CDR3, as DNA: TGTGCCAGCAGCTTAATGGCGGGAGGGACCGAGCAGTTCTTC.